One and the same sample provided the 16 T cell receptor beta chains below, sequenced in a study of early T cells in non-severe SARS-CoV-2 infection. Using its own MiXCR run on the 5' RACE reads, TCRdb lists one record per CDR3 protein. The table has 57,000 or so distinct CDR3 sequences, about 11% seen once. This specimen consisted of whole blood, obtained at baseline. The receptors were sampled from an adult who was a healthcare worker with PCR-confirmed SARS-CoV-2 infection or an uninfected control (not recorded which). The donor label of this sample is uncertain.

This clonotype was observed many times. The CDR3 DNA follows: TGTGCCAGCAGTTTAGGTCAGGCTTCCAATTCACCCCTCCACTTT. It encodes CASSLGQASNSPLHF. V and J are TRBV12-3 or TRBV12-4 and TRBJ1-6; D is unclear. There are 15 residues in the CDR3. V was trimmed by 1 base and J by 7 bases, leaving 11 bases between them.

This clonotype was observed at least ten times. V and J are TRBV5-1 and TRBJ1-2; a possible D gene is TRBD1 (6 bases). The CDR3 is 13 residues long. The ends were cut back, 6 bases at V and 1 base at J, with 10 bases in the middle. Germline CDR1 SGHRS, CDR2 YFSETQ. The CDR3 is CASKGGGNYGYTF. The DNA of the CDR3 is TGCGCCAGCAAAGGAGGGGGTAACTATGGCTACACCTTC.

In its sample, this clonotype was seen a few times. The chain has TRBV18 and TRBJ1-2; D is undetermined. V gave up 0 bases and J gave up 6 bases, with 8 bases separating them. The CDR3 has 13 amino acids. In germline, CDR1 is KGHSH, CDR2 LQKENI. CDR3: CASSPPGRNGYTF. The CDR3 region has the DNA TGTGCCAGCTCACCACCCGGCAGAAATGGCTACACCTTC.

V gene TRBV11-3 combines with J gene TRBJ2-5, with TRBD2 matching over 7 bases. Losses at the gene ends were 2 bases for V and 5 bases for J; bases not matched to a gene: 2. The CDR3 sequence is 13 residues long. CDR1 and CDR2 (germline): SGHNT, YENEEA. The CDR3 nucleotides are TGTGCCAGCAGCTTACAGGGAGGGGAGACCCAGTACTTC. Residues: CASSLQGGETQYF. The entire variable domain, with the rest obtained from reference TRBV11-3 and TRBJ2-5, is as follows: EAGVVQSPRYKIIEKKQPVAFWCNPISGHNTLYWYLQNLGQGPELLIRYENEEAVDDSQLPKDRFSAERLKGVDSTLKIQPAELGDSAVYLCASSLQGGETQYFGPGTRLLVL.

The genes are TRBV5-6 and TRBJ2-3; TRBD1 is a possible D gene (5 bases). The germline gives CDR1 SGHDT, CDR2 YYEEEE. V shed 1 base and J shed 0 bases, with 12 bases lying between them. This CDR3 contains 16 residues. The CDR3 nucleotides are TGTGCCAGCAGCTTGAGTCCAGGGATGAGCACAGATACGCAGTATTTT. As protein: CASSLSPGMSTDTQYF.

This clonotype was recorded once. CDR3 residues: CATSDGGVDTQYF. DNA of the CDR3: TGTGCCACCAGTGATGGGGGCGTGGATACGCAGTATTTT. The chain has TRBV24-1 and TRBJ2-3; D is perhaps TRBD1 (6 bases). V lost 3 bases to trimming and J lost 6 bases, with 9 bases between them. The CDR3 runs to 13 residues. Looked up from germline, CDR1 is KGHDR and CDR2 is SFDVKD.

This sequence joins TRBV12-3 or TRBV12-4 and TRBJ1-3, with unresolved D. V was trimmed by 3 bases and J by 0 bases, leaving 9 bases between them. This CDR3 has 15 residues. For the CDR3, the DNA is TGTGCCAGCAGTTTTTTAGGGTTCTCTGGAAACACCATATATTTT. Protein sequence: CASSFLGFSGNTIYF.

The chain is built from TRBV6-1 and TRBJ1-5; no definite D call. Deletions cut 3 bases from V and 4 bases from J, with 13 bases between. Germline V CDR1 and CDR2: MNHNS, SASEGT. The CDR3 has 15 amino acids. The CDR3, as DNA: TGTGCCAGCAGTGAGGTAGGCTCGCCTAATCAGCCCCAGCATTTT. As protein: CASSEVGSPNQPQHF.

This clonotype came up a few times. The chain recombines TRBV5-1 with TRBJ1-6; maybe TRBD1 (5 bases). Germline V gives CDR1 SGHRS, CDR2 YFSETQ. This CDR3 region has 15 residues. Trimming left V 4 bases short and J 7 bases short, with 15 bases between. The CDR3 DNA reads as TGCGCCAGCAGCCCCCTGGGGGGAATCAATTCACCCCTCCACTTT. This sequence encodes CASSPLGGINSPLHF. The full variable domain, completed using reference TRBV5-1 and TRBJ1-6, is KAGVTQTPRYLIKTRGQQVTLSCSPISGHRSVSWYQQTPGQGLQFLFEYFSETQRNKGNFPGRFSGRQFSNSRSEMNVSTLELGDSALYLCASSPLGGINSPLHFGNGTRLTVT.

This clonotype was counted between two and nine times. The gene calls are TRBV25-1 and TRBJ1-1; the D is unclear. With 1 base removed from V and 3 bases from J, the gap between germline ends came to 15 bases. The CDR3 consists of 16 residues. Germline V CDR1 and CDR2: MGHDK, SYGVNS. The CDR3 sequence is CASSELGIGLDTEAFF. DNA for the CDR3: TGTGCCAGCAGTGAATTAGGGATTGGCTTGGACACTGAAGCTTTCTTT.

This clonotype has just a few counts. This chain connects TRBV5-5 to TRBJ2-3; a weak D match, TRBD2 (5 bases). The ends were cut back, 0 bases at V and 6 bases at J, with 14 bases in the middle. The CDR3 is 15 residues long. Germline V lookup: CDR1 SGHKS, CDR2 YYEKEE (reference sequence). This chain's CDR3 is CASSLDGRELDTQYF. The CDR3 region has the DNA TGTGCCAGCAGCTTGGATGGCCGGGAATTGGATACGCAGTATTTT.

This clonotype was seen a few times. The V gene is TRBV20-1, the J gene TRBJ2-1; 9 nucleotides line up with TRBD2. Germline CDR1 DFQATT, CDR2 SNEGSKA (reference sequence). J gave up 10 bases and V 1 base, and 5 bases lay outside the gene matches. CDR3 length equals 13 residues. The CDR3 region has the DNA TGCAGTGCTAGAGTGGCGGGGGGGCGCGAGCAGTTCTTC. It yields the protein CSARVAGGREQFF.

The chain uses TRBV7-3 and TRBJ2-5; 7 positions agree with TRBD1. The CDR3 runs 14 residues. Germline-derived CDR1 and CDR2 are SGHTA and FQGTGA. V shed 5 bases, J shed 2 bases, and the junction held 5 bases outside the gene matches. CDR3 loop: CASSRGQLQETQYF. In DNA, the CDR3 is TGTGCCAGCAGCAGGGGACAGCTTCAAGAGACCCAGTACTTC.

J is TRBJ2-3 and V is TRBV5-6, with TRBD2 matching 8 bases. The ends lost 4 bases at V and 0 bases at J; junction bases unmatched: 4. Germline-derived CDR1 and CDR2 are SGHDT and YYEEEE. The length of the CDR3 is 15 residues. The CDR3 sequence is CASSPGLASTDTQYF. The CDR3 DNA reads as TGTGCCAGCAGCCCCGGACTAGCCAGCACAGATACGCAGTATTTT.

This clonotype has just one count. The chain combines TRBV24-1 with TRBJ2-4, with D maybe TRBD1 (5 bases). V dropped 8 bases and J dropped 1 base, with 11 bases sitting between them. The CDR3 is 14 residues long. CDR1 is KGHDR, CDR2 SFDVKD, per germline. The CDR3 sequence: CATNPTDAKNIQYF. CDR3 bases: TGTGCCACCAATCCGACAGATGCCAAAAACATTCAGTACTTC.

This clonotype showed up just once. A junction boundary mismatches the germline segment, possibly from a read error. This chain uses TRBV20-1 with TRBJ1-2; D ambiguous. From germline, CDR1 is DFQATT and CDR2 SNEGSKA (reference sequence). The CDR3 runs 11 residues. For the CDR3, the DNA is TGCAGTGCTCGAGAGACCTATGGCTACACCTTC. As protein: CSARETYGYTF.